This entry concerns a single TCR beta chain. This sample is drawn from a study of CD8+ T cells in alopecia areata. CD4+ and CD8+ T cells were sorted from PBMCs stained for CD3, CD4 and CD8. Sequencing templates came from extracted RNA that was reverse transcribed into cDNA. Measured with immunoSEQ multiplex PCR; TCRdb has only the in-frame clones, and not every one. The sample carries 110,000 to 150,000 clones, 62% recorded once. CDR1 is SGHDT and CDR2 is YYEEEE in the germline V gene. Trimming took 4 bases from V and 2 from J, leaving 10 bases between them. This CDR3 has 13 residues. The clonotype comes from a human donor in good health. The sequenced sample consisted of CD8+ T cells sorted from blood. The chain carries TRBV5-6 and TRBJ2-7; D is undetermined. CDR3 in amino acids: CASSLDTTYEQYF. As DNA, the CDR3 is TGTGCCAGCAGCCTTGACACTACCTACGAGCAGTACTTC.